This T cell receptor beta chain came from a study of spatial heterogeneity in lung cancer. Study conclusions and caveats: It was found that expanded intratumoral alpha and beta TCR counts tracked tumor mutation counts.

Stated time point: sample taken at primary tumor resection. The cohort: over 65 early-stage, untreated non-small cell lung cancer patients. Individual TCR cDNA molecules each bore their own unique molecular identifier. TCRdb passed the 5' RACE reads through MiXCR, listing each CDR3 protein once. Of roughly 10,000 distinct CDR3 sequences listed, 8% are singletons. This clonotype has a count of ten or more. Its matching antigen is unknown. The input for sequencing was lung tumor tissue, taken at surgery. This clonotype was obtained from a male donor with early-stage non-small cell lung cancer.

CDR3 protein: CAISEARPNEKLFF. The CDR3 DNA reads TGTGCCATCAGTGAGGCGAGGCCTAATGAAAAACTGTTTTTT. The chain joins TRBV10-3 to TRBJ1-4, with D uncertain. The CDR3 totals 14 residues. The V end lost 2 bases, the J end lost 3 bases, and 7 bases lay between the germline ends. Per germline, CDR1 ENHRY and CDR2 SYGVKD.